The 12 T cell receptor beta chains listed next were all sequenced from one sample in a study of cytomegalovirus exposure and HLA in healthy donors. Both 60 Vbeta primers and 13 Jbeta primers went into the PCR. Sequenced by immunoSEQ multiplex PCR; TCRdb stores in-frame clones only, minus some. The sample records about 140,000 clones, over 60% being singletons. Sample: PBMCs. The receptors derive from a middle-aged man in good health and CMV-seronegative.

The chain carries TRBV9 and TRBJ2-1; D is perhaps TRBD2 (5 bases). CDR3 size: 15 residues. Trimming left V 0 bases short and J 5 bases short, with 12 bases between. Germline lookup yields CDR1 SGDLS and CDR2 YYNGEE. This chain's CDR3 is CASSVDYGMNNEQFF. The CDR3 region has the DNA TGTGCCAGCAGCGTAGACTACGGGATGAACAATGAGCAGTTCTTC.

The chain uses TRBV29-1 and TRBJ1-4, with a possible D match to TRBD1 (5 bases). The V and J ends lost 1 base and 8 bases respectively, with 17 bases between them. The germline gives CDR1 SQVTM, CDR2 ANQGSEA. CDR3 size: 15 residues. The CDR3, as DNA: TGCAGCGTTGAAGTGGCGGGAGGGGCCGGAGAAAAACTGTTTTTT. This gives the protein CSVEVAGGAGEKLFF.

The chain combines TRBV19 with TRBJ1-5; D remains ambiguous. Per the germline V gene, CDR1 is LNHDA and CDR2 is SQIVND (reference sequence). CDR3 length equals 14 residues. The germline V and J ends were trimmed by 3 bases and 4 bases, with 10 bases remaining between them. The CDR3 DNA sequence: TGTGCCAGTAGTATCTTGAAGGAGAATCAGCCCCAGCATTTT. Residues: CASSILKENQPQHF.

V and J are TRBV10-3 and TRBJ2-7; 8 nucleotides line up with TRBD2. V dropped 9 bases and J dropped 5; count of bases not matched to a gene: 3. The CDR3 has 11 amino acids. In germline, CDR1 is ENHRY, CDR2 SYGVKD. The CDR3 loop is CAISTSDEQYF. CDR3 nucleotides: TGTGCCATTTCGACTAGCGACGAGCAGTACTTC.

The chain recombines TRBV2 with TRBJ2-1; TRBD2 matches at 11 bases. V lost 3 bases, J lost 9 bases, and 4 bases stayed unmatched. The V gene's germline CDR1 is SNHLY and CDR2 FYNNEI. This CDR3 has 14 amino acids. DNA for the CDR3: TGTGCCAGCAGTGATAGCGGGGGGGCCCCTGAGCAGTTCTTC. Protein: CASSDSGGAPEQFF.

J is TRBJ2-7 and V is TRBV5-5, with 8 bases aligning to TRBD1. There are 14 residues in the CDR3. V dropped 3 bases and J dropped 4; count of bases not matched to a gene: 6. CDR1 and CDR2 from the germline V gene are SGHKS and YYEKEE (reference sequence). The CDR3: CASSSRDRIYEQYF. The CDR3 nucleotides are TGTGCCAGCAGCTCCCGGGACAGGATATACGAGCAGTACTTC.

This clone was seen only a few times. The J gene is TRBJ1-3, the V gene TRBV5-1; D is perhaps TRBD1 (6 bases). The length of the CDR3 is 14 residues. Germline V gene sequence: CDR1 SGHRS, CDR2 YFSETQ. V was cut by 4 bases and J by 6 bases, with 14 bases left in between. The chain's CDR3 is CASSPATGQNTIYF. CDR3 sequence (DNA): TGCGCCAGCAGCCCCGCGACAGGCCAAAACACCATATATTTT. Variable domain in full (rest from reference TRBV5-1 and TRBJ1-3): KAGVTQTPRYLIKTRGQQVTLSCSPISGHRSVSWYQQTPGQGLQFLFEYFSETQRNKGNFPGRFSGRQFSNSRSEMNVSTLELGDSALYLCASSPATGQNTIYFGEGSWLTVV.

The chain links TRBV19 to TRBJ1-2; maybe TRBD1 (5 bases). Per the germline V gene, CDR1 is LNHDA and CDR2 is SQIVND (reference sequence). The CDR3 covers 13 residues. V was cut by 7 bases and J by 4 bases, with 13 bases left in between. The DNA of the CDR3 is TGTGCCAGTACCACAGGTGGGGTCTATGGCTACACCTTC. Translated: CASTTGGVYGYTF.

There are a few counts of this clone. The genes are TRBV28 and TRBJ2-6; D not certain. Germline values: CDR1 MDHEN, CDR2 SYDVKM. The V gene lost 4 bases and the J gene lost 4 bases, with 2 bases spanning the gap. The CDR3 is 12 residues long. Here the CDR3 DNA reads TGTGCCAGCAGTTCAGGGGCCAACGTCCTGACTTTC. It yields the protein CASSSGANVLTF.

The chain recombines TRBV12-5 with TRBJ2-3; 7 bases match TRBD2. CDR3 size: 13 residues. CDR1 LGHNT and CDR2 FRNRAP come from the germline V gene. The ends lost 6 bases at V and 4 bases at J; junction bases unmatched: 4. The CDR3 region has the DNA TGTGCTAGTGGATCTAGCGGTTCAGATACGCAGTATTTT. Protein sequence: CASGSSGSDTQYF.

Only one count was recorded for this clone. This rearrangement joins TRBV6-5 to TRBJ2-7; possibly TRBD1 for D (6 bases). V lost 6 bases and J 2 bases, leaving 11 bases between the germline ends. Germline CDR1 MNHEY, CDR2 SVGAGI. CDR3 length equals 13 residues. The DNA of the CDR3 is TGTGCCAGCAGCCCGGGACACCCCTACGAGCAGTACTTC. Translation gives CASSPGHPYEQYF.

The rearrangement links TRBV10-2 to TRBJ1-1; tentatively, D is TRBD1 (5 bases). The V gene lost 5 bases and the J gene lost 1 base, with 8 bases spanning the gap. Germline CDR1 reads WSHSY; CDR2 reads SAAADI. The CDR3 length is 13 residues. The CDR3 loop reads CASSNQGNTEAFF. In nucleotides, the CDR3 is TGCGCCAGCAGTAATCAGGGGAACACTGAAGCTTTCTTT.